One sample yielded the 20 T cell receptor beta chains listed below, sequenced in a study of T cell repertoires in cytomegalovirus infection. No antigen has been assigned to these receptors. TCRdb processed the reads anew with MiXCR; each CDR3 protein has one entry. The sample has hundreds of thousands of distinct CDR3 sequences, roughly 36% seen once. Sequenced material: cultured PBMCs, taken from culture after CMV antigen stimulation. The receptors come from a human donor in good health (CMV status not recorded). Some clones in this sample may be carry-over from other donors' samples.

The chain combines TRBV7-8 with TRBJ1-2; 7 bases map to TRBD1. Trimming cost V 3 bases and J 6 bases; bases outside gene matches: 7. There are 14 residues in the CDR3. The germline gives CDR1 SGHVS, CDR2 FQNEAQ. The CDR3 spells CASSFSRGENGYTF. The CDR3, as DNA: TGTGCCAGCAGCTTCAGCAGGGGGGAAAATGGCTACACCTTC.

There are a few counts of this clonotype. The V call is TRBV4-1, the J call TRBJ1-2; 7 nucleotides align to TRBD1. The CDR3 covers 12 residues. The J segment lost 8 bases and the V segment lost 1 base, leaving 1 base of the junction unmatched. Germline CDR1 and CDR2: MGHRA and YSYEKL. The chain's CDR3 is CASSQGQGGYTF. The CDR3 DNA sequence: TGCGCCAGCAGCCAAGGACAGGGCGGCTACACCTTC.

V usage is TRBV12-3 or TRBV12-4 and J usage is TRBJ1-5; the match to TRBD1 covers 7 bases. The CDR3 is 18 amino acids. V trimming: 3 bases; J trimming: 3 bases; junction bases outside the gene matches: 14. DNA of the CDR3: TGTGCCAGCAGTTTGGGAAAGACAGGGCCAACAATCAATCAGCCCCAGCATTTT. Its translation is CASSLGKTGPTINQPQHF.

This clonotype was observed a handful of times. CDR3 nucleotide sequence: TGTGCCAGCAGCTTACTGACAGTTTGGGACTCCATGGGCTACACCTTC. It encodes CASSLLTVWDSMGYTF. The rearrangement joins TRBV7-2 to TRBJ1-2, with D possibly TRBD1 on 5 matching bases. V lost 2 bases and J 8 bases, leaving 21 bases between the germline ends. Germline V lookup: CDR1 SGHTA, CDR2 FQGNSA. The CDR3 extends over 16 amino acids.

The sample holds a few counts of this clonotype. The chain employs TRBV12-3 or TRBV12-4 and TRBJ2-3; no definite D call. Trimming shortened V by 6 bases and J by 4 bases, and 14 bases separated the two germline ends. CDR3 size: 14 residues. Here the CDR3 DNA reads TGTGCCAGCAGCACCTCCCGTGGGGCAGATACGCAGTATTTT. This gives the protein CASSTSRGADTQYF.

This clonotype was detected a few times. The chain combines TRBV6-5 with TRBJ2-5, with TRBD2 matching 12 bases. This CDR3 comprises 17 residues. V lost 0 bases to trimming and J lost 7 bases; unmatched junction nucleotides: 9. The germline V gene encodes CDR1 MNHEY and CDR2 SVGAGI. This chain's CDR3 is CASSYSGTSGPQATQYF. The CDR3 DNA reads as TGTGCCAGCAGTTACTCGGGGACTAGCGGGCCACAGGCGACCCAGTACTTC.

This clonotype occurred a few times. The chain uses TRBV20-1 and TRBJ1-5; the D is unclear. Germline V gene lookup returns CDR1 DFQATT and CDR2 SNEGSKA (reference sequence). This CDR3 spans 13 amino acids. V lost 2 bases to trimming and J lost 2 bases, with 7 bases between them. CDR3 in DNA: TGCAGTGCTAGAAAGGGTGGCAATCAGCCCCAGCATTTT. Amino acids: CSARKGGNQPQHF.

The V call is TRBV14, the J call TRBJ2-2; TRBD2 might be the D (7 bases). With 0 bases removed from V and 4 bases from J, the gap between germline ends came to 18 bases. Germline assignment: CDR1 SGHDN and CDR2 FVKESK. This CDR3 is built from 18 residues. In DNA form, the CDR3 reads TGTGCCAGCAGCCAAGATCTCTTCGGGGGGCGCAGCACCGGGGAGCTGTTTTTT. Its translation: CASSQDLFGGRSTGELFF.

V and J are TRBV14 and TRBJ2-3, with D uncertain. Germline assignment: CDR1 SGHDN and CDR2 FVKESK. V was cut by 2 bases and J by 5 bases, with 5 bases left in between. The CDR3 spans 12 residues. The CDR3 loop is CASSQQRDTQYF. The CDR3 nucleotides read TGTGCCAGCAGCCAACAGAGAGATACGCAGTATTTT.

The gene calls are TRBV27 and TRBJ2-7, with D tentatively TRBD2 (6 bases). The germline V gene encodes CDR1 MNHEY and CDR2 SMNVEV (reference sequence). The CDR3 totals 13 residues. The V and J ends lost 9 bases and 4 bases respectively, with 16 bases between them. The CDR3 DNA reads TGTGCCAGTCATCGGGAGTTCGTATACGAGCAGTACTTC. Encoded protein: CASHREFVYEQYF.

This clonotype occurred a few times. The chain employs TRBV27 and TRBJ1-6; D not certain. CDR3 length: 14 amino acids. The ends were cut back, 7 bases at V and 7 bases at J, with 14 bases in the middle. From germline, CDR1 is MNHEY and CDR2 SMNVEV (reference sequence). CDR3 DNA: TGTGCCAGCACCGAACCCCGGGCCAATTCACCCCTCCACTTT. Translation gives CASTEPRANSPLHF.

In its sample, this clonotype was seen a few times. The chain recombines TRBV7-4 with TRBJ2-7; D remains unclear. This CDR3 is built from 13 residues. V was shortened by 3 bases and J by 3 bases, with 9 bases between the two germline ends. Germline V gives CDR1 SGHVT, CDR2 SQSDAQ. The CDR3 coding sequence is TGTGCCAGCAGCTTTTACAGAAGCTACGAGCAGTACTTC. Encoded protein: CASSFYRSYEQYF. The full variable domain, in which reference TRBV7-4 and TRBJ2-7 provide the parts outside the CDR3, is GAGVSQSPRYKVAKRGRDVALRCDSISGHVTLYWYRQTLGQGSEVLTYSQSDAQRDKSGRPSGRFSAERPERSVSTLKIQRTEQGDSAVYLCASSFYRSYEQYFGPGTRLTVT.

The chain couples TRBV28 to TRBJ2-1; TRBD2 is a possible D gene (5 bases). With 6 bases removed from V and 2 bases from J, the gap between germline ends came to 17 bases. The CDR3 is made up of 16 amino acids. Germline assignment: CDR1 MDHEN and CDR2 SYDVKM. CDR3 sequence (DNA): TGTGCCAGCAGGGGATTCGGCGGGCCTACCTACAATGAGCAGTTCTTC. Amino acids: CASRGFGGPTYNEQFF.

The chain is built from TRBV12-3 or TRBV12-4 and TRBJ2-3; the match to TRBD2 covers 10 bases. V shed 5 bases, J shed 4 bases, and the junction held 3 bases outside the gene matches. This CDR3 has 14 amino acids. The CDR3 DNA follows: TGTGCCAGCAGTACACTAGCGGGGTCAGATACGCAGTATTTT. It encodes CASSTLAGSDTQYF.

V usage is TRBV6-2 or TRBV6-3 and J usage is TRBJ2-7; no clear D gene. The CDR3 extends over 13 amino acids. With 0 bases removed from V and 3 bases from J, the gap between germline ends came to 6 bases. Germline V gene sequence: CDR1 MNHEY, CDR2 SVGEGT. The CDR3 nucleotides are TGTGCCAGCAGTTACTCGATCTTCTACGAGCAGTACTTC. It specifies CASSYSIFYEQYF.

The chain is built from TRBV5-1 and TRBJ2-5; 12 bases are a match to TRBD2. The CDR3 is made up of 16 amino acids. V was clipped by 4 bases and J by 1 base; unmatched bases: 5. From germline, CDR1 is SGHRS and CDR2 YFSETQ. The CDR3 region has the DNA TGCGCCAGCAGCCCTAGCGGGGGGGCGGTCCAAGAGACCCAGTACTTC. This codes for CASSPSGGAVQETQYF.

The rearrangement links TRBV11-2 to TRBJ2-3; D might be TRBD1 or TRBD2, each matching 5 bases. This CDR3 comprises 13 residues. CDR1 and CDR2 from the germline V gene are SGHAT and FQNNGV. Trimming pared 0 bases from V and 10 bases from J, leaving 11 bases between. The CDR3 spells CASSLDPRDAQYF. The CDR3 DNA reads TGTGCCAGCAGCTTAGACCCCAGGGACGCGCAGTATTTT. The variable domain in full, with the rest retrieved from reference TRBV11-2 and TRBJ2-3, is EAGVAQSPRYKIIEKRQSVAFWCNPISGHATLYWYQQILGQGPKLLIQFQNNGVVDDSQLPKDRFSAERLKGVDSTLKIQPAKLEDSAVYLCASSLDPRDAQYFGPGTRLTVL.

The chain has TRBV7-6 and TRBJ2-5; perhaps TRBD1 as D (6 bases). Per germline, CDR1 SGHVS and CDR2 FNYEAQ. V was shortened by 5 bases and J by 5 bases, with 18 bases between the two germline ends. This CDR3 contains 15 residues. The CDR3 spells CASSRRGGYDETQYF. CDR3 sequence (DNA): TGTGCCAGCAGCCGTCGTGGGGGCTACGACGAGACCCAGTACTTC.

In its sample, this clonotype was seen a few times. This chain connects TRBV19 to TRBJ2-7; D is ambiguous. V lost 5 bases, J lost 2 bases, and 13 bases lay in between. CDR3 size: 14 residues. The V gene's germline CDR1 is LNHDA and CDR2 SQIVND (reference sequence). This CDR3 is CASSFRVGAYEQYF. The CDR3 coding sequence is TGTGCCAGTAGTTTCCGGGTAGGCGCCTACGAGCAGTACTTC.

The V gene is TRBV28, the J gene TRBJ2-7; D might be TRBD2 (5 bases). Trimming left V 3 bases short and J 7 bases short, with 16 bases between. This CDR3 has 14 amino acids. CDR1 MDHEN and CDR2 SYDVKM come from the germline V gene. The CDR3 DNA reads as TGTGCCAGCAGTTTGGTGGGGAGAGGCTTAGAGCAGTACTTC. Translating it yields CASSLVGRGLEQYF.